These 3 T cell receptor beta chains came from one sample sequenced in a study of T cells in localized non-small cell lung cancer. Here immunoSEQ multiplex PCR was the method, and the copy in TCRdb shows in-frame clones only, minus some. Of under 65,000 clones in the sample, approximately 83% were seen once. This specimen consisted of peripheral blood, obtained before any cancer treatment. These TCRs come from a female donor older than 55 with stage II squamous cell lung carcinoma.

The chain has TRBV19 and TRBJ1-4; TRBD1 is a possible D gene (6 bases). This CDR3 comprises 15 residues. Germline CDR1 LNHDA, CDR2 SQIVND (reference sequence). V dropped 4 bases and J dropped 0 bases, with 9 bases sitting between them. CDR3 in amino acids: CASSNRVATNEKLFF. Here the CDR3 DNA reads TGTGCCAGTAGTAACAGGGTTGCAACTAATGAAAAACTGTTTTTT.

The chain is built from TRBV19 and TRBJ2-1; TRBD2 might be the D (7 bases). Trimming took 1 base from V and 7 from J, leaving 11 bases between them. The CDR3 is made up of 14 amino acids. The germline CDR1 and CDR2 sequences are LNHDA and SQIVND (reference sequence). The CDR3: CASSIGGGRNEQFF. The CDR3 nucleotides read TGTGCCAGTAGTATAGGGGGGGGCCGGAATGAGCAGTTCTTC.

The chain links TRBV7-9 to TRBJ2-3; a weak D match, TRBD1 (5 bases). The CDR3 is 15 amino acids. V shed 5 bases and J shed 5 bases, with 17 bases lying between them. Germline assignment: CDR1 SEHNR and CDR2 FQNEAQ (reference sequence). The CDR3 region has the DNA TGTGCCAGCAGCCTTAACCTACAGGTGCAAGATACGCAGTATTTT. Protein: CASSLNLQVQDTQYF. Drawing the rest from reference TRBV7-9 and TRBJ2-3, the complete variable domain is DTGVSQNPRHKITKRGQNVTFRCDPISEHNRLYWYRQTLGQGPEFLTYFQNEAQLEKSRLLSDRFSAERPKGSFSTLEIQRTEQGDSAMYLCASSLNLQVQDTQYFGPGTRLTVL.